The clone carrying this T cell receptor beta chain came up a few times. Its specificity is not known. This CDR3 is built from 15 residues. CDR1 is SGHKS and CDR2 is YYEKEE in the germline V gene (reference sequence). Trimming pared 0 bases from V and 7 bases from J, leaving 14 bases between. The sample comes from a study of early T cells in non-severe SARS-CoV-2 infection. The study's findings and limits: VDJdb matching favored anti-spike CD8 responses, missing private and CD4 specificities.

TCRdb itself ran the 5' RACE reads through MiXCR, one entry per CDR3 protein. The sample records fewer than 65,000 distinct CDR3 sequences, 9.3% being singletons. The chain links TRBV5-5 to TRBJ1-5, with D unresolved. The receptor comes from an adult who was a healthcare worker with PCR-confirmed SARS-CoV-2 infection or an uninfected control (not recorded which). What was sequenced was whole blood. This chain's CDR3 is CASSLAPRQWQPQHF. The CDR3 bases are TGTGCCAGCAGCTTGGCCCCGCGGCAATGGCAGCCCCAGCATTTT.